These T cell receptor beta chains were read from a single sample in a study of circulating CD8 cells and anti-PD-1 response in melanoma. From the reads, TCRdb called clonotypes with MiXCR, one entry per CDR3 protein. The sample lists roughly 2,600 distinct CDR3 sequences, roughly 7.9% occurring once. This specimen was CD8+ T cells from PBMCs, taken at baseline or after one month of anti-PD-1 therapy (not recorded which). Receptors were obtained from a human donor with melanoma. Each CDR3 is given with its conserved first and last residue. A D gene is named only where the DNA matches it firmly. A clone size is listed for some rows: how often the clone was seen (once, few, many), or a class if it is expanded.

J gene | D gene | CDR3 length | V gene | clone size | CDR3 DNA | CDR3 protein
TRBJ2-5 | - | 12 | TRBV19 | medium-sized | TGTGCCAGTAGTCTCCCCGCGGGGACCCAGTACTTC | CASSLPAGTQYF
TRBJ2-3 | TRBD2 | 15 | TRBV27 | medium-sized | TGTGCCAGCAGTTTATATGGGACTAGCGGTGATACGCAGTATTTT | CASSLYGTSGDTQYF
TRBJ1-5 | - | 16 | TRBV19 | - | TGTGCCAGTAGTATCGGATTGTGGGGGAGCAATCAGCCCCAGCATTTT | CASSIGLWGSNQPQHF
TRBJ2-3 | TRBD1 | 18 | TRBV5-4 | - | TGCGCCAGCAGCTTCCCCAAAGGACAGGCGATTAGCACAGATACGCAGTATTTT | CASSFPKGQAISTDTQYF
TRBJ2-3 | - | 14 | TRBV7-9 | few | TGTGCCAGCAGCTTATCCCAGAACACAGATACGCAGTATTTT | CASSLSQNTDTQYF
TRBJ2-7 | - | 15 | TRBV24-1 | medium-sized | TGTGCCACCAGTGCCCCCCCGGGGACTTCCTACGAGCAGTACTTC | CATSAPPGTSYEQYF
TRBJ2-7 | TRBD1 | 15 | TRBV27 | medium-sized | TGTGCCAGCAGTTCGGGGTCAGGGGGCTCCTACGAGCAGTACTTC | CASSSGSGGSYEQYF
TRBJ2-1 | - | 15 | TRBV4-2 | medium-sized | TGTGCCAGCAGCCAAGATCGAGTAGCCCCGCAGAAGCAGTTCTTC | CASSQDRVAPQKQFF
TRBJ2-7 | - | 13 | TRBV19 | medium-sized | TGTGCCAGTAGTCCTCCAACAGGGTACGAGCAGTACTTC | CASSPPTGYEQYF
TRBJ2-1 | - | 12 | TRBV29-1 | medium-sized | TGCAGCGTTCCGACAGTCCGCAATGAGCAGTTCTTC | CSVPTVRNEQFF
TRBJ2-7 | TRBD2 | 15 | TRBV7-8 | medium-sized | TGTGCCAGCAGCCCAGGGACTAGCGGGGGCTACGAGCAGTACTTC | CASSPGTSGGYEQYF